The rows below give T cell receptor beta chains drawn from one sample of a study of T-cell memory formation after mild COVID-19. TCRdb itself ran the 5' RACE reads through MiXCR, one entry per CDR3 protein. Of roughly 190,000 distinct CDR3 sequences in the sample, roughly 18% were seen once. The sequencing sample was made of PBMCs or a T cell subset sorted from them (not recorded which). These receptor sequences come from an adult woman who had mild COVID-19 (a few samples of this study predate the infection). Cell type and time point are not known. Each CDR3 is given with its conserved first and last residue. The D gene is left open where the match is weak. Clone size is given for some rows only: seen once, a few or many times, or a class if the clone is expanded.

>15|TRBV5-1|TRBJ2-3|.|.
CASSLAGRGSDTQYF
TGCGCCAGCAGCTTGGCGGGTCGGGGATCAGATACGCAGTATTTT
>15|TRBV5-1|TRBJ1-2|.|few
CASSSTGESSYGYTF
TGCGCCAGCAGCTCCACGGGGGAATCAAGCTATGGCTACACCTTC
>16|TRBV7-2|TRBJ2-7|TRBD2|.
CASSLGGTSGAYEQYF
TGTGCCAGCAGCTTAGGGGGGACTAGCGGAGCCTACGAGCAGTACTTC
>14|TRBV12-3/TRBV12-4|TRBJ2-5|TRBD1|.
CASSPGTGSVTQYF
TGTGCCAGCAGTCCAGGGACAGGGAGCGTGACCCAGTACTTC
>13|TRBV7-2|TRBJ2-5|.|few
CASSHDRGETQYF
TGTGCCAGCAGCCATGACAGAGGAGAGACCCAGTACTTC
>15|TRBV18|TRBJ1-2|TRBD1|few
CASSPRTGESYGYTF
TGTGCCAGCTCACCGCGGACAGGGGAAAGCTATGGCTACACCTTC
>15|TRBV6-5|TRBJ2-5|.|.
CASSYGGGTGETQYF
TGTGCCAGCAGTTACGGGGGAGGTACCGGGGAGACCCAGTACTTC
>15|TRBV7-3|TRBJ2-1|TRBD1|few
CASSPDRGLYNEQFF
TGTGCCAGCAGCCCCGACAGGGGGCTGTACAATGAGCAGTTCTTC
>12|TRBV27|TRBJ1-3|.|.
CASRSQGNTIYF
TGTGCCAGCAGGTCTCAGGGTAACACCATATATTTT
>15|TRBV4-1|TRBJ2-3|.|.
CASSVWGRSTDTQYF
TGCGCCAGCAGCGTGTGGGGGCGTAGCACAGATACGCAGTATTTT
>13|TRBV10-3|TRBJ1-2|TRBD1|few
CAIRATGAQGYTF
TGTGCCATCAGGGCGACAGGGGCTCAAGGCTACACCTTC
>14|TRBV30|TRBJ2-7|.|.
CAWRDFRRVYEQYF
TGTGCCTGGAGAGACTTTAGGAGGGTATACGAGCAGTACTTC
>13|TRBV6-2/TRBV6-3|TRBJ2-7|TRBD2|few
CASRRGGGYEQYF
TGTGCCAGCCGCCGGGGGGGGGGCTACGAGCAGTACTTC
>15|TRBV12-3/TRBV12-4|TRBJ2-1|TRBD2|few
CASTEGLAGGHEQFF
TGTGCCAGCACCGAGGGTCTAGCGGGAGGCCATGAGCAGTTCTTC
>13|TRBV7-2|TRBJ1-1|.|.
CASSPRTNTEAFF
TGTGCCAGCAGCCCTCGAACGAACACTGAAGCTTTCTTT
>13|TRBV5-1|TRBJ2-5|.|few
CASSLPQQETQYF
TGCGCCAGCAGCTTGCCACAACAAGAGACCCAGTACTTC
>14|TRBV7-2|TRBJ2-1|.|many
CASGWGAPYNEQFF
TGTGCCAGCGGCTGGGGCGCACCCTACAATGAGCAGTTCTTC
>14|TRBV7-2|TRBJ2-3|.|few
CASSYRAGSDTQYF
TGTGCCAGCAGCTATCGGGCAGGGTCAGATACGCAGTATTTT
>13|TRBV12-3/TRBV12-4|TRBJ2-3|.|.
CASSSPNTDTQYF
TGTGCCAGCAGTTCGCCGAACACAGATACGCAGTATTTT
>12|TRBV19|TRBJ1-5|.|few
CASKEGNQPQHF
TGTGCCAGTAAAGAGGGTAATCAGCCCCAGCATTTT
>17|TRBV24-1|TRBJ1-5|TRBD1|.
CATSDGVTGASNQPQHF
TGTGCCACCAGTGATGGTGTTACAGGGGCAAGCAATCAGCCCCAGCATTTT
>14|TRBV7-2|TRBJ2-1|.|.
CASSPREEGREQFF
TGTGCCAGCAGCCCAAGGGAGGAGGGGAGGGAGCAGTTCTTC
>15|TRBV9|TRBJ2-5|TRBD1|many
CASRPGQTNGETQYF
TGTGCCAGCAGGCCGGGACAGACTAACGGGGAGACCCAGTACTTC
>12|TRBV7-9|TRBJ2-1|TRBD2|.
CASSRGVGEQFF
TGTGCCAGCAGCCGGGGGGTCGGTGAGCAGTTCTTC
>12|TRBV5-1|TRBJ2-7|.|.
CASSLVGSEQYF
TGCGCCAGCAGCTTGGTTGGATCCGAGCAGTACTTC
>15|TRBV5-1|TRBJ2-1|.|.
CASSLSGISYNEQFF
TGCGCCAGCAGCTTGTCTGGGATCTCCTACAATGAGCAGTTCTTC
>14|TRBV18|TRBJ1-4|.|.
CASSLIETDRKLFF
TGTGCCAGCTCACTCATTGAGACGGACAGAAAACTGTTTTTT
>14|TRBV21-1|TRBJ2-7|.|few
CASSKVTQGDEQYF
TGTGCCAGCAGCAAAGTTACCCAGGGGGACGAGCAGTACTTC
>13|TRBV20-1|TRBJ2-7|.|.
CSASPGPGYEQYF
TGCAGTGCTAGCCCAGGACCGGGCTACGAGCAGTACTTC
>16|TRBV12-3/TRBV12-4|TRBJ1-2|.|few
CASSLRVSGSGYGYTF
TGTGCCAGCAGTCTCAGGGTTTCAGGGAGCGGCTATGGCTACACCTTC
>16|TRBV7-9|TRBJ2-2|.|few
CASSLAGGRNTGELFF
TGTGCCAGCAGCTTAGCGGGTGGCAGGAACACCGGGGAGCTGTTTTTT
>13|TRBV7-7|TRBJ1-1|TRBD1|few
CASSLSRGSEAFF
TGTGCCAGCAGCTTATCCAGGGGGAGTGAAGCTTTCTTT
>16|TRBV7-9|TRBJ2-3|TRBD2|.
CASSLLRTSGTDTQYF
TGTGCCAGCAGCTTACTGAGGACTAGCGGCACAGATACGCAGTATTTT
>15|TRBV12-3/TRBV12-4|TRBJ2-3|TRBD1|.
CASSRQGVGTDTQYF
TGTGCCAGCAGCAGACAGGGGGTAGGGACAGATACGCAGTATTTT
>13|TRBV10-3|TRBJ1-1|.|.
CAISELANTEAFF
TGTGCCATCAGTGAACTCGCGAACACTGAAGCTTTCTTT
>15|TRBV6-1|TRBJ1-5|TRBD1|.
CASKGGDRVNQPQHF
TGTGCCAGCAAGGGTGGGGACAGGGTCAATCAGCCCCAGCATTTT
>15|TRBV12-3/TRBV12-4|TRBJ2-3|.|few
CASSLGGAWSDTQYF
TGTGCCAGCAGTTTAGGGGGGGCCTGGTCAGATACGCAGTATTTT
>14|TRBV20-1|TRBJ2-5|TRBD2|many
CSARGASGSETQYF
TGCAGTGCCAGGGGGGCTAGCGGGAGTGAGACCCAGTACTTC
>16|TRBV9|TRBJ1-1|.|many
CASSPRVDVRNTEAFF
TGTGCCAGCAGCCCTCGGGTAGACGTACGGAACACTGAAGCTTTCTTT
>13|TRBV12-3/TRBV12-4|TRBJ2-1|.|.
CASSLIGYNEQFF
TGTGCCAGCAGCCTCATAGGGTACAATGAGCAGTTCTTC
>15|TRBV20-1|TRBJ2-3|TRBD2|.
CSARDGLVGTDTQYF
TGCAGTGCTAGAGACGGACTAGTGGGCACAGATACGCAGTATTTT
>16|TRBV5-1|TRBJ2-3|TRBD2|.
CASSSSSGTRVGTQYF
TGCGCCAGCAGCTCCTCTAGCGGGACCAGGGTGGGTACGCAGTATTTT
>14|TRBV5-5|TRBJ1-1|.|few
CASSLGHRNTEAFF
TGTGCCAGCAGCCTAGGACATAGGAACACTGAAGCTTTCTTT
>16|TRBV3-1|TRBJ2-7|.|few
CASSQGPAESSYEQYF
TGTGCCAGCAGCCAAGGTCCAGCGGAGAGCTCCTACGAGCAGTACTTC
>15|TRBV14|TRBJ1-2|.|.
CASSHGGSGIYGYTF
TGTGCCAGCAGCCACGGGGGTTCTGGTATCTATGGCTACACCTTC
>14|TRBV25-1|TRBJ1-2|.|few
CASSTQGVSYGYTF
TGTGCCAGCAGTACCCAGGGTGTCTCCTATGGCTACACCTTC
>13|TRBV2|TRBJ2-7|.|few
CASSDGSTYEQYF
TGTGCCAGCAGTGACGGAAGTACCTACGAGCAGTACTTC
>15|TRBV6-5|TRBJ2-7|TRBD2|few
CATRGQGGAFYEQYF
TGTGCCACACGAGGGCAGGGAGGGGCCTTCTACGAGCAGTACTTC
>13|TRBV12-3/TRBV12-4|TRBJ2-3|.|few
CASSPYPTDTQYF
TGTGCCAGCTCACCGTACCCCACAGATACGCAGTATTTT
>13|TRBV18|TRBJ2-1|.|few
CASSPVRTGEQFF
TGTGCCAGCTCACCAGTGAGAACCGGTGAGCAGTTCTTC
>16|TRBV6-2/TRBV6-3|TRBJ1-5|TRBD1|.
CASNYGTANLNQPQHF
TGTGCCAGCAACTACGGGACAGCTAACCTCAATCAGCCCCAGCATTTT
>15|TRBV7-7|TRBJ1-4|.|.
CASSFEGGRGEKLFF
TGTGCCAGCAGCTTCGAGGGGGGGCGAGGTGAAAAACTGTTTTTT
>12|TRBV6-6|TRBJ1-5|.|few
CASSRPSQPQHF
TGTGCCAGCAGCAGGCCCAGTCAGCCCCAGCATTTT
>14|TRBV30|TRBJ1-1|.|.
CAWSVRRGSSEAFF
TGTGCCTGGAGTGTCAGGAGGGGCTCTTCTGAAGCTTTCTTT
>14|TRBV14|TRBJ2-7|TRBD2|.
CASRGGGRGYEQYF
TGTGCCAGCCGTGGTGGCGGGAGAGGTTACGAGCAGTACTTC